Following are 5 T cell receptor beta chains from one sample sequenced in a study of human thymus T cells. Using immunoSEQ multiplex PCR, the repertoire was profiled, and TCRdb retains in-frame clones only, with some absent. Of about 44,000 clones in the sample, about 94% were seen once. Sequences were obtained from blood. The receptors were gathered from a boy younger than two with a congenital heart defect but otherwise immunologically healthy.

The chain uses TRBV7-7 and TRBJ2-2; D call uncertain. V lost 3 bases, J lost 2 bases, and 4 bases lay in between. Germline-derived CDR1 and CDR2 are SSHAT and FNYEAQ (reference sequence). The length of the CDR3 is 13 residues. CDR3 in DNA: TGTGCCAGCAGCTTTGCTAACACCGGGGAGCTGTTTTTT. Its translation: CASSFANTGELFF.

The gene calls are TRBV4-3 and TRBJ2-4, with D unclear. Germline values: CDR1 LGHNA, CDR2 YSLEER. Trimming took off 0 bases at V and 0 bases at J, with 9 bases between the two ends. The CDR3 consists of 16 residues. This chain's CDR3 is CASSQDHRTAKNIQYF. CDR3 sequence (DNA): TGCGCCAGCAGCCAAGATCATCGGACAGCCAAAAACATTCAGTACTTC.

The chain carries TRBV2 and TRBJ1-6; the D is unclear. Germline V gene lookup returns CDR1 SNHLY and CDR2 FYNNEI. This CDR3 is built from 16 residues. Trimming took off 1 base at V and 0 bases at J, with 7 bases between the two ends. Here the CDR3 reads CASSEGQSSYNSPLHF. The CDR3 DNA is TGTGCCAGCAGTGAAGGGCAGAGCTCCTATAATTCACCCCTCCACTTT.

In nucleotides, the CDR3 is TGTGCCAGTAGTCTAAGGGGTAACTATGGCTACACCTTC. Its translation: CASSLRGNYGYTF. The chain is built from TRBV19 and TRBJ1-2; D may be TRBD1 (5 bases). The V end lost 5 bases, the J end lost 1 base, and 8 bases lay between the germline ends. This CDR3 region has 13 residues. The germline gives CDR1 LNHDA, CDR2 SQIVND (reference sequence).

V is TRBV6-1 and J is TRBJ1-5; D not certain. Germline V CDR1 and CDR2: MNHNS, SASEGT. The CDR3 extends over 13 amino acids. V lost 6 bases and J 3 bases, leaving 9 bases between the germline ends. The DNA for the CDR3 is TGTGCCAGCAGCGGCCGGGACAATCAGCCCCAGCATTTT. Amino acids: CASSGRDNQPQHF.